Shown below are 19 T cell receptor beta chains from a single sample sequenced in a study of blood T cell repertoires in COVID-19. Sequenced by immunoSEQ multiplex PCR; TCRdb stores in-frame clones only, minus some. Of tens of thousands of clones listed, 70% to 85% are singletons. Material for sequencing was peripheral blood. The receptor source for this set is a man aged 80 or over with acute or convalescent COVID-19.

This sequence joins TRBV27 and TRBJ1-1; possible D gene TRBD1, 5 bases. Per the germline V gene, CDR1 is MNHEY and CDR2 is SMNVEV (reference sequence). V was shortened by 3 bases and J by 0 bases, with 8 bases between the two germline ends. The CDR3 spans 14 residues. The CDR3 sequence is CASSLKGMNTEAFF. CDR3 bases: TGTGCCAGCAGTTTGAAGGGGATGAACACTGAAGCTTTCTTT.

The chain carries TRBV9 and TRBJ1-1; TRBD1 matches at 11 bases. V was pared by 2 bases and J by 4 bases, with 1 base of the junction left unmatched. This CDR3 spans 14 amino acids. The germline gives CDR1 SGDLS, CDR2 YYNGEE. CDR3 in DNA: TGTGCCAGCAGCGTCGGGACAGGGGGCACTGAAGCTTTCTTT. It yields the protein CASSVGTGGTEAFF.

The chain is built from TRBV5-5 and TRBJ1-3; D is undetermined. The CDR3 spans 13 residues. V lost 3 bases and J 2 bases, leaving 6 bases between the germline ends. The germline V gene has CDR1 SGHKS and CDR2 YYEKEE (reference sequence). CDR3 coding DNA: TGTGCCAGCAGCTCCGAGGCTGGAAACACCATATATTTT. This codes for CASSSEAGNTIYF.

This rearrangement joins TRBV18 to TRBJ2-6, with D tentatively TRBD2 (5 bases). This CDR3 has 15 residues. Deletions cut 0 bases from V and 4 bases from J, with 7 bases between. CDR1 is KGHSH and CDR2 is LQKENI in the germline V gene. The CDR3 region has the DNA TGTGCCAGCTCACCACCGGGGAGAGGGGCCAACGTCCTGACTTTC. This sequence encodes CASSPPGRGANVLTF.

This clone was seen at least ten times. The V gene is TRBV5-1, the J gene TRBJ1-1; 8 nucleotides align to TRBD1. CDR3 length: 16 residues. V lost 3 bases to trimming and J lost 0 bases; unmatched junction nucleotides: 7. Germline V gene sequence: CDR1 SGHRS, CDR2 YFSETQ. The CDR3 reads CASSSIPGGMNTEAFF. For the CDR3, the DNA is TGCGCCAGCAGCTCGATCCCAGGGGGCATGAACACTGAAGCTTTCTTT.

The V gene is TRBV24-1, the J gene TRBJ2-2; TRBD1 aligns across 9 bases. The CDR3 runs 19 residues. The germline V gene has CDR1 KGHDR and CDR2 SFDVKD. Trimming at V came to 9 bases and at J to 4 bases, leaving 20 bases not matched to a gene. The CDR3 spells CATGVPAKTGTGSTGELFF. DNA for the CDR3: TGTGCCACCGGCGTCCCGGCTAAAACCGGGACAGGGAGCACCGGGGAGCTGTTTTTT.

V is TRBV10-3 and J is TRBJ1-1; tentatively, D is TRBD1 (5 bases). The CDR3 sequence is 16 residues long. V shed 3 bases and J shed 5 bases, with 19 bases lying between them. Germline lookup yields CDR1 ENHRY and CDR2 SYGVKD. CDR3 sequence: CAISEGPAGGSTEAFF. In DNA form, the CDR3 reads TGTGCCATCAGTGAAGGGCCGGCGGGGGGTAGTACTGAAGCTTTCTTT.

The genes are TRBV29-1 and TRBJ1-4, with D tentatively TRBD1 (5 bases). CDR3 size: 11 residues. The germline CDR1 and CDR2 sequences are SQVTM and ANQGSEA. Trimming left V 8 bases short and J 5 bases short, with 9 bases between. CDR3 coding DNA: TGCAGCTTCAACAGGAATGAAAAACTGTTTTTT. Protein: CSFNRNEKLFF.

The chain links TRBV30 to TRBJ1-4, with D possibly matching TRBD1 (5 bases). Between the trimmed V and J ends, which lost 3 bases and 1 base, there was a span of 12 bases. Germline CDR1 reads GTSNPN; CDR2 reads SVGIG (reference sequence). This CDR3 is 15 amino acids long. The CDR3 protein is CAWRSRTKTNEKLFF. The CDR3 DNA follows: TGTGCCTGGAGGTCTCGGACAAAAACTAATGAAAAACTGTTTTTT.

V usage is TRBV10-3 and J usage is TRBJ2-1, with 16 nucleotides matching TRBD2. Germline V gene sequence: CDR1 ENHRY, CDR2 SYGVKD. The V and J ends lost 2 bases and 3 bases, in that order; junction bases with no gene match: 4. The CDR3 contains 18 residues. The CDR3 DNA sequence: TGTGCCATCAGTGAGGGGACTAGCGGGAGGGGCGGCTACAATGAGCAGTTCTTC. Protein: CAISEGTSGRGGYNEQFF.

The chain recombines TRBV7-6 with TRBJ1-4; D might be TRBD1 (5 bases). Deletions cut 4 bases from V and 7 bases from J, with 16 bases between. Germline V gene sequence: CDR1 SGHVS, CDR2 FNYEAQ. CDR3 length: 15 residues. CDR3 in amino acids: CASSSEGARSEKLFF. CDR3 DNA sequence: TGTGCCAGCAGCTCAGAAGGGGCAAGAAGTGAAAAACTGTTTTTT.

There are many counts of this clone. This chain connects TRBV27 to TRBJ1-2, with a possible D match to TRBD1 (5 bases). Germline lookup yields CDR1 MNHEY and CDR2 SMNVEV (reference sequence). There are 14 residues in the CDR3. Deletions cut 4 bases from V and 3 bases from J, with 12 bases between. The DNA of the CDR3 is TGTGCCAGCAGTTCCCGGGGGACCGACTATGGCTACACCTTC. Its protein is CASSSRGTDYGYTF.

The J gene is TRBJ1-2, the V gene TRBV6-5, with D unclear. CDR3 size: 11 residues. The ends were cut back, 6 bases at V and 5 bases at J, with 7 bases in the middle. Germline V gives CDR1 MNHEY, CDR2 SVGAGI. The chain's CDR3 is CASRGRYGYTF. CDR3 DNA: TGTGCCAGCAGAGGCAGGTATGGCTACACCTTC.

CDR3 DNA: TGTGCCAGCAGCCAGGGGACAGGGGGCCGGTACAATGAGCAGTTCTTC. Its translation is CASSQGTGGRYNEQFF. V usage is TRBV3-1 (or the pseudogene TRBV3-2) and J usage is TRBJ2-1; 12 nucleotides line up with TRBD1. CDR1 is LGHDT, CDR2 YNNKEL, per germline (reference sequence). The CDR3 covers 16 residues. The ends lost 3 bases at V and 4 bases at J; junction bases unmatched: 4.

The V call is TRBV10-3, the J call TRBJ2-5; weak D call: TRBD1 (6 bases). Germline V gives CDR1 ENHRY, CDR2 SYGVKD. This CDR3 is built from 12 residues. The ends were cut back, 3 bases at V and 4 bases at J, with 6 bases in the middle. The chain's CDR3 is CAISEGGETQYF. CDR3 in DNA: TGTGCCATCAGTGAAGGGGGAGAGACCCAGTACTTC.

This chain links TRBV5-1 with TRBJ2-1; 7 bases are a match to TRBD1. Germline V gives CDR1 SGHRS, CDR2 YFSETQ. The CDR3 covers 14 residues. The V and J ends lost 0 bases and 3 bases, in that order; junction bases with no gene match: 0. CDR3 in amino acids: CASSLGQGYNEQFF. For the CDR3, the DNA is TGCGCCAGCAGCTTGGGACAGGGCTACAATGAGCAGTTCTTC.

This chain connects TRBV7-9 to TRBJ2-5, with 10 positions matching TRBD2. Germline loops: CDR1 SEHNR, CDR2 FQNEAQ (reference sequence). V lost 1 base to trimming and J lost 4 bases; unmatched junction nucleotides: 9. This CDR3 region has 17 residues. The chain's CDR3 is CASSLGYGTSAPETQYF. Written as DNA, the CDR3 is TGTGCCAGCAGCTTAGGATATGGGACTAGCGCCCCAGAGACCCAGTACTTC.

CDR3 loop: CASSSSFRGSTYNEQFF. The CDR3, as DNA: TGTGCCAGCAGCTCGTCGTTCAGGGGTTCAACGTACAATGAGCAGTTCTTC. The chain recombines TRBV5-6 with TRBJ2-1, with a weak D call TRBD1 (6 bases). Trimming removed 3 bases at V and 4 bases at J, with 20 bases between. Germline CDR1 reads SGHDT; CDR2 reads YYEEEE. The CDR3 is made up of 17 amino acids.

The chain links TRBV5-5 to TRBJ1-5; TRBD1 agrees at 8 bases. Looked up from germline, CDR1 is SGHKS and CDR2 is YYEKEE (reference sequence). V shed 0 bases and J 6 bases; nucleotides not matched to a gene: 2. The CDR3 length is 14 residues. CDR3 DNA sequence: TGTGCCAGCAGCTTGGACAGGGGGATTCAGCCCCAGCATTTT. Translated: CASSLDRGIQPQHF.